A selection of T cell receptor beta chains follows, all from one sample in a study of identical twins. TCRdb used MiXCR to reprocess the 5' RACE reads, holding one entry per CDR3 protein. The sample lists roughly 1,500,000 distinct CDR3 sequences, roughly 35% occurring once. The sequencing input was cord blood. These receptors originate from a newborn girl in good health. Each CDR3 is given with its conserved first and last residue. The order of the fields is CDR3 protein, CDR3 DNA, clone size, D gene, J gene, V gene. D genes are given only for firm matches. Clone sizes are given selectively: once, few, many, or a class where the clone is expanded.

cdr3_aa: CAIKRQGSDEQYF
cdr3_nt: TGTGCCATCAAGAGACAGGGGAGCGACGAGCAGTACTTC
clone_size: few
d_call: TRBD1
j_call: TRBJ2-7
v_call: TRBV10-3

cdr3_aa: CASSIQISLGQASYEQYF
cdr3_nt: TGTGCCAGCAGCATTCAAATATCCTTGGGGCAGGCCTCCTACGAGCAGTACTTC
clone_size: few
d_call: NA
j_call: TRBJ2-7
v_call: TRBV7-9

cdr3_aa: CASSLTSAGANVLTF
cdr3_nt: TGTGCCAGCAGTCTGACTAGCGCTGGGGCCAACGTCCTGACTTTC
clone_size: NA
d_call: TRBD2
j_call: TRBJ2-6
v_call: TRBV27

cdr3_aa: CASSQTSQETQYF
cdr3_nt: TGCGCCAGCAGCCAGACTAGTCAAGAGACCCAGTACTTC
clone_size: NA
d_call: NA
j_call: TRBJ2-5
v_call: TRBV4-1

cdr3_aa: CASSAGTRRETQYF
cdr3_nt: TGTGCCAGCAGCGCCGGGACTAGGAGGGAGACCCAGTACTTC
clone_size: few
d_call: TRBD2
j_call: TRBJ2-5
v_call: TRBV9

cdr3_aa: CSARQGRGTQYF
cdr3_nt: TGCAGTGCTAGACAGGGGAGGGGAACGCAGTATTTT
clone_size: NA
d_call: NA
j_call: TRBJ2-3
v_call: TRBV20-1

cdr3_aa: CASSLITGGYEQYF
cdr3_nt: TGCGCCAGCAGCTTAATAACAGGGGGCTACGAGCAGTACTTC
clone_size: few
d_call: TRBD1
j_call: TRBJ2-7
v_call: TRBV5-1

cdr3_aa: CSGEGQGPEAFF
cdr3_nt: TGCAGCGGAGAAGGACAGGGCCCTGAAGCTTTCTTT
clone_size: few
d_call: TRBD1
j_call: TRBJ1-1
v_call: TRBV29-1

cdr3_aa: CASSFSYKPGAHYGYTF
cdr3_nt: TGTGCCAGCAGTTTCTCCTACAAGCCCGGGGCCCACTATGGCTACACCTTC
clone_size: NA
d_call: NA
j_call: TRBJ1-2
v_call: TRBV28

cdr3_aa: CAISESQTSGTYNEQFF
cdr3_nt: TGTGCCATCAGTGAGTCGCAGACTAGCGGGACCTACAATGAGCAGTTCTTC
clone_size: few
d_call: TRBD2
j_call: TRBJ2-1
v_call: TRBV10-3

cdr3_aa: CASSRPTEAFF
cdr3_nt: TGTGCCAGCAGTCGACCTACTGAAGCTTTCTTT
clone_size: few
d_call: NA
j_call: TRBJ1-1
v_call: TRBV12-3/TRBV12-4

cdr3_aa: CASSLRWRLGYNEQYF
cdr3_nt: TGTGCCAGCAGCTTAAGATGGAGACTGGGGTACAATGAGCAGTACTTC
clone_size: NA
d_call: NA
j_call: TRBJ2-5
v_call: TRBV7-2

cdr3_aa: CASSSLRLDTYNEQYF
cdr3_nt: TGTGCCAGCAGCTCACTCAGACTGGACACCTACAATGAGCAGTACTTC
clone_size: NA
d_call: NA
j_call: TRBJ2-7
v_call: TRBV7-9

cdr3_aa: CASSSRLAGDPETQFF
cdr3_nt: TGTGCCAGCAGCTCCCGACTAGCGGGGGATCCAGAGACCCAGTTCTTC
clone_size: NA
d_call: TRBD2
j_call: TRBJ2-1
v_call: TRBV13

cdr3_aa: CASSQVHPQAESNYGYTF
cdr3_nt: TGTGCCAGCAGCCAAGTTCACCCACAGGCCGAATCTAACTATGGCTACACCTTC
clone_size: few
d_call: NA
j_call: TRBJ1-2
v_call: TRBV3-1

cdr3_aa: CASSLGLVSEQYF
cdr3_nt: TGTGCTAGCAGCTTGGGACTAGTAAGTGAGCAGTACTTC
clone_size: NA
d_call: TRBD2
j_call: TRBJ2-4
v_call: TRBV7-7

cdr3_aa: CASRTQGKHGYTF
cdr3_nt: TGTGCCAGCAGAACCCAGGGGAAACATGGCTACACCTTC
clone_size: few
d_call: NA
j_call: TRBJ1-2
v_call: TRBV5-4

cdr3_aa: CASSLARNTGELFF
cdr3_nt: TGTGCCAGCAGTTTAGCCAGGAACACCGGGGAGCTGTTTTTT
clone_size: many
d_call: NA
j_call: TRBJ2-2
v_call: TRBV7-2

cdr3_aa: CASRGDRAVGNTIYF
cdr3_nt: TGTGCCAGCAGGGGGGACAGGGCGGTTGGAAACACCATATATTTT
clone_size: few
d_call: TRBD1
j_call: TRBJ1-3
v_call: TRBV28

cdr3_aa: CASSHRDRVLNYGYTF
cdr3_nt: TGTGCCAGCAGCCACCGGGACAGGGTCTTGAACTATGGCTACACCTTC
clone_size: NA
d_call: TRBD1
j_call: TRBJ1-2
v_call: TRBV3-1

cdr3_aa: CSARGYGGTDTQYF
cdr3_nt: TGCAGTGCTAGAGGGTATGGGGGCACAGATACGCAGTATTTT
clone_size: NA
d_call: NA
j_call: TRBJ2-3
v_call: TRBV20-1

cdr3_aa: CASSLVQSSYNEQFF
cdr3_nt: TGCGCCAGCAGCTTGGTCCAGAGCTCCTACAATGAGCAGTTCTTC
clone_size: many
d_call: NA
j_call: TRBJ2-1
v_call: TRBV5-1

cdr3_aa: CSARVGAGRGYGYTF
cdr3_nt: TGCAGTGCTAGAGTAGGGGCAGGGAGGGGCTATGGCTACACCTTC
clone_size: few
d_call: NA
j_call: TRBJ1-2
v_call: TRBV20-1

cdr3_aa: CASSRALRDTYYGYTF
cdr3_nt: TGCGCCAGCAGCCGCGCTCTCCGGGACACCTATTATGGCTACACCTTC
clone_size: NA
d_call: NA
j_call: TRBJ1-2
v_call: TRBV4-1

cdr3_aa: CSARAGVHIRSLQDTQYF
cdr3_nt: TGCAGTGCTAGAGCGGGGGTACATATAAGATCTTTACAAGATACGCAGTATTTT
clone_size: NA
d_call: NA
j_call: TRBJ2-3
v_call: TRBV20-1

cdr3_aa: CASSVLAGGPREQFF
cdr3_nt: TGTGCCAGCAGTGTACTAGCGGGGGGGCCACGGGAGCAGTTCTTC
clone_size: NA
d_call: TRBD2
j_call: TRBJ2-1
v_call: TRBV6-1

cdr3_aa: CASSARDRGRIPEAFF
cdr3_nt: TGCGCCAGCAGCGCCAGGGACAGGGGGCGCATACCTGAAGCTTTCTTT
clone_size: few
d_call: TRBD1
j_call: TRBJ1-1
v_call: TRBV4-1

cdr3_aa: CASSTTGTTFEDTQYF
cdr3_nt: TGCGCCAGCAGCACGACCGGGACTACATTCGAAGATACGCAGTATTTT
clone_size: many
d_call: TRBD2
j_call: TRBJ2-3
v_call: TRBV5-1

cdr3_aa: CASSVRDRGRGNQPQHF
cdr3_nt: TGTGCCAGCAGTGTACGGGACAGGGGGCGGGGCAATCAGCCCCAGCATTTT
clone_size: NA
d_call: TRBD1
j_call: TRBJ1-5
v_call: TRBV6-6

cdr3_aa: CASSQTLSGGVFDEQFF
cdr3_nt: TGTGCCAGCAGCCAAACACTTAGCGGGGGGGTTTTCGATGAGCAGTTCTTC
clone_size: NA
d_call: TRBD2
j_call: TRBJ2-1
v_call: TRBV3-1

cdr3_aa: CASSYSPGGSNQPQHF
cdr3_nt: TGTGCCAGCAGTTACTCCCCAGGGGGGAGCAATCAGCCCCAGCATTTT
clone_size: NA
d_call: TRBD1
j_call: TRBJ1-5
v_call: TRBV6-2/TRBV6-3

cdr3_aa: CASSQDPSGGEETQYF
cdr3_nt: TGTGCCAGCAGCCAAGATCCTAGCGGGGGGGAAGAGACCCAGTACTTC
clone_size: many
d_call: TRBD2
j_call: TRBJ2-5
v_call: TRBV3-1

cdr3_aa: CASSQERTSGQNIQYF
cdr3_nt: TGTGCCAGCAGCCAAGAGAGGACTAGCGGACAAAACATTCAGTACTTC
clone_size: many
d_call: TRBD2
j_call: TRBJ2-4
v_call: TRBV3-1

cdr3_aa: CASSRTGGKEPLHF
cdr3_nt: TGCGCCAGCAGCCGGACAGGGGGTAAAGAACCCCTCCACTTT
clone_size: NA
d_call: TRBD1
j_call: TRBJ1-6
v_call: TRBV5-1

cdr3_aa: CASSSIHTEAFF
cdr3_nt: TGTGCCAGCAGTTCGATCCACACTGAAGCTTTCTTT
clone_size: NA
d_call: NA
j_call: TRBJ1-1
v_call: TRBV12-3/TRBV12-4

cdr3_aa: CASSHRQRLGEKLFF
cdr3_nt: TGTGCCAGCAGCCACAGACAGCGTTTGGGGGAAAAACTGTTTTTT
clone_size: few
d_call: NA
j_call: TRBJ1-4
v_call: TRBV7-2

cdr3_aa: CASRVNGGADTQYF
cdr3_nt: TGTGCCAGTAGGGTCAATGGGGGCGCAGATACGCAGTATTTT
clone_size: NA
d_call: NA
j_call: TRBJ2-3
v_call: TRBV19

cdr3_aa: CASSPSGQGSPSVNEQFF
cdr3_nt: TGTGCCAGCAGCCCGTCGGGACAGGGGAGTCCATCGGTCAATGAGCAGTTCTTC
clone_size: NA
d_call: TRBD1
j_call: TRBJ2-1
v_call: TRBV5-6

cdr3_aa: CASSLNADGVYF
cdr3_nt: TGTGCCAGCAGCTTAAACGCGGACGGGGTGTACTTC
clone_size: NA
d_call: NA
j_call: TRBJ2-5
v_call: TRBV11-1

cdr3_aa: CASSFGSGTFYSNYGYTF
cdr3_nt: TGTGCCAGCAGCTTCGGTTCAGGGACGTTTTACTCTAACTATGGCTACACCTTC
clone_size: NA
d_call: NA
j_call: TRBJ1-2
v_call: TRBV5-6

cdr3_aa: CASSRPPGQHNEKLFF
cdr3_nt: TGTGCCAGCAGCCGCCCGCCGGGACAGCATAATGAAAAACTGTTTTTT
clone_size: few
d_call: TRBD1
j_call: TRBJ1-4
v_call: TRBV4-2